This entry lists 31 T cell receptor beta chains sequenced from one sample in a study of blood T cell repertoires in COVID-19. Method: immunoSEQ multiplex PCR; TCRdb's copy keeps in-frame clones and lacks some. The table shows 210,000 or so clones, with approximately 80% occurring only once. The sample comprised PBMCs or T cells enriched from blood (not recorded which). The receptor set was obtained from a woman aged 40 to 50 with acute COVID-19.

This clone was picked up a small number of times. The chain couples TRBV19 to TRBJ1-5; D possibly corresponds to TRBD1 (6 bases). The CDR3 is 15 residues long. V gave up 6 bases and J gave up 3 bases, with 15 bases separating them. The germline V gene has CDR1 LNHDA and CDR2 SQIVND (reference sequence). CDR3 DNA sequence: TGTGCCAGTAGCAACACAGGGAGCTTCAATCAGCCCCAGCATTTT. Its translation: CASSNTGSFNQPQHF.

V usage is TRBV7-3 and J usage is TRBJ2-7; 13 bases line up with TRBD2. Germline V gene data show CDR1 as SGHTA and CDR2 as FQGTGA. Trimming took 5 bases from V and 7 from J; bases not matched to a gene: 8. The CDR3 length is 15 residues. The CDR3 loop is CASSKGLAGVLEQYF. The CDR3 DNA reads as TGTGCCAGCAGCAAAGGACTAGCGGGAGTACTAGAGCAGTACTTC.

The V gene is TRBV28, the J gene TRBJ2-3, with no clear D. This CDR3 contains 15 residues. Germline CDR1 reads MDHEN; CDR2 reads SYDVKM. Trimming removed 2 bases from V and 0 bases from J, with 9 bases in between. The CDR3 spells CASSLRRSSTDTQYF. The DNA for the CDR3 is TGTGCCAGCAGTTTAAGGAGATCTAGCACAGATACGCAGTATTTT.

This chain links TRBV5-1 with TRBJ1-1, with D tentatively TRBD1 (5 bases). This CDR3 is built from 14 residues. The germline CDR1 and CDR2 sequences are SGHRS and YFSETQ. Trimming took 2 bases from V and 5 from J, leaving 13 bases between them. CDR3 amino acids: CASSLSMGGTEAFF. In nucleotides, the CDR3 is TGCGCCAGCAGCTTATCAATGGGGGGGACTGAAGCTTTCTTT.

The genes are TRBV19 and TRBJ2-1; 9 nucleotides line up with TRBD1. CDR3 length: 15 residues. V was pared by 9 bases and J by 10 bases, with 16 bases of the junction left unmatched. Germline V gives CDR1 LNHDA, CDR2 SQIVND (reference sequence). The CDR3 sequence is CARGTRDRENREQFF. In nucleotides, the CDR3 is TGTGCCAGGGGAACACGGGACAGGGAAAATAGGGAGCAGTTCTTC. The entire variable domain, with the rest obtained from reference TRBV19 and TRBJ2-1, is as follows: DGGITQSPKYLFRKEGQNVTLSCEQNLNHDAMYWYRQDPGQGLRLIYYSQIVNDFQKGDIAEGYSVSREKKESFPLTVTSAQKNPTAFYLCARGTRDRENREQFFGPGTRLTVL.

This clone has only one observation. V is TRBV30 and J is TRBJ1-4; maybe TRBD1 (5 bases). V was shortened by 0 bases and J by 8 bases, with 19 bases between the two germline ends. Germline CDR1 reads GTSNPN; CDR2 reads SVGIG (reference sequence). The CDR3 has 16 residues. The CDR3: CAWSVPYDRWGEKLFF. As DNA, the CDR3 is TGTGCCTGGAGTGTACCTTACGACAGATGGGGCGAAAAACTGTTTTTT.

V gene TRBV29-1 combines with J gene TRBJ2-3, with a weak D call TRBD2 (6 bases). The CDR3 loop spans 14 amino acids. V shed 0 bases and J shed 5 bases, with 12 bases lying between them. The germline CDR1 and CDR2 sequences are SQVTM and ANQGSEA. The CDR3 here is CSVEEAGIGDTQYF. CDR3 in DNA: TGCAGCGTTGAAGAGGCGGGGATCGGAGATACGCAGTATTTT.

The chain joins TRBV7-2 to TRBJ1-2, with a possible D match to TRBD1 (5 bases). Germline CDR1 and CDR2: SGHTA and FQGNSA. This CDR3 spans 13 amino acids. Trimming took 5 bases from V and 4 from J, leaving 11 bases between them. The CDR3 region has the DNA TGTGCCAGCAGCCCGGCGGGGGGCTATGGCTACACCTTC. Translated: CASSPAGGYGYTF.

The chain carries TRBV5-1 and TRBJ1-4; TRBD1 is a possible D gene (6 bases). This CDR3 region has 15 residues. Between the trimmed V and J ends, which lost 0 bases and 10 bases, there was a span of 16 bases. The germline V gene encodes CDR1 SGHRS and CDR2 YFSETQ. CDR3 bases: TGCGCCAGCAGCTTGGATAACAGGGAAGCGGCAAAACTGTTTTTT. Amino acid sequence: CASSLDNREAAKLFF.

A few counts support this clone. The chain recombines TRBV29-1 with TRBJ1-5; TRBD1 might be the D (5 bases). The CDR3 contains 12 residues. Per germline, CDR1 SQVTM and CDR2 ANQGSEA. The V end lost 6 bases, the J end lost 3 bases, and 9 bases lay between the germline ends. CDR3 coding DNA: TGCAGCGTCGGACACCACAATCAGCCCCAGCATTTT. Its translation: CSVGHHNQPQHF.

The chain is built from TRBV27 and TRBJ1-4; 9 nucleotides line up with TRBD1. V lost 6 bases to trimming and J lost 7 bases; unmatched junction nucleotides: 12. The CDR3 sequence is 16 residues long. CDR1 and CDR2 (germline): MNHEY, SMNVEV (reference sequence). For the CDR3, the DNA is TGTGCCAGCAGCTCTTGGACAGGGGCTTCGGTTGAAAAACTGTTTTTT. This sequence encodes CASSSWTGASVEKLFF.

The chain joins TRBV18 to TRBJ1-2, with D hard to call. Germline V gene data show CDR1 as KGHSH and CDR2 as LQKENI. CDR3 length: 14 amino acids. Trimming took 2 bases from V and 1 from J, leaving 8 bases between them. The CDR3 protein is CASSPETYNYGYTF. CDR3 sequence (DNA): TGTGCCAGCTCACCAGAGACATATAACTATGGCTACACCTTC.

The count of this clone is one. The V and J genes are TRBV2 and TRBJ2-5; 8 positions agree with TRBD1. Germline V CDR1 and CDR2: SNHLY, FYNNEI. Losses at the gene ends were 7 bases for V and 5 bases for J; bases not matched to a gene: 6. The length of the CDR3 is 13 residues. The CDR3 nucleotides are TGTGCCAGCACTTTGGACAGGGACGAGACCCAGTACTTC. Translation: CASTLDRDETQYF.

CDR3 coding DNA: TGTGCCAGCAGAACGACTTTCACAGATACGCAGTATTTT. Translation gives CASRTTFTDTQYF. V usage is TRBV7-2 and J usage is TRBJ2-3; D not certain. Per germline, CDR1 SGHTA and CDR2 FQGNSA. The CDR3 contains 13 residues. V was shortened by 6 bases and J by 2 bases, with 9 bases between the two germline ends.

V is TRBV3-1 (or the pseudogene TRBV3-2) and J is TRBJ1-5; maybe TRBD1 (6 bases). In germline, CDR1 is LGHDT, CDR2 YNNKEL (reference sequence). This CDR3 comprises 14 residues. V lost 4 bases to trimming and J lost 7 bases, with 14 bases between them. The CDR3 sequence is CASSLGTRGQPQHF. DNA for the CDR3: TGTGCCAGCAGCCTTGGTACCAGGGGACAGCCCCAGCATTTT.

CDR3 DNA sequence: TGTGCCACCGAACAGGGGGCAACTAATGAAAAACTGTTTTTT. This gives the protein CATEQGATNEKLFF. The chain joins TRBV5-6 to TRBJ1-4; 8 bases align to TRBD1. The CDR3 consists of 14 residues. Germline loops: CDR1 SGHDT, CDR2 YYEEEE. V lost 9 bases, J lost 0 bases, and 4 bases stayed unmatched.

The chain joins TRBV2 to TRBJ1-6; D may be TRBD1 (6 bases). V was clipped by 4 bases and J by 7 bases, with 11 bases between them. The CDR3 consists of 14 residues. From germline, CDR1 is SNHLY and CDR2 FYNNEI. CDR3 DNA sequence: TGTGCCAGCAGTGCAGAGGGGGGGAATTCACCCCTCCACTTT. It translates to CASSAEGGNSPLHF.

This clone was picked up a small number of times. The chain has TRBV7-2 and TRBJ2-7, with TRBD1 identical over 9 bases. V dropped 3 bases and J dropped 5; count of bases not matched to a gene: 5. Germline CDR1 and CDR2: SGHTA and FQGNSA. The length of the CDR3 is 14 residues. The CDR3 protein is CASSLIQGANEQYF. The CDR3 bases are TGTGCCAGCAGCTTGATACAGGGGGCCAACGAGCAGTACTTC.

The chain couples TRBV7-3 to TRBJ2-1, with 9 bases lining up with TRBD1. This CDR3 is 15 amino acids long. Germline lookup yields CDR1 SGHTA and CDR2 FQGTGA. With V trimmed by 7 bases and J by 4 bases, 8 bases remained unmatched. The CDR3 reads CASTWGTGQYNEQFF. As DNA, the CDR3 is TGTGCCAGCACCTGGGGGACAGGGCAATACAATGAGCAGTTCTTC.

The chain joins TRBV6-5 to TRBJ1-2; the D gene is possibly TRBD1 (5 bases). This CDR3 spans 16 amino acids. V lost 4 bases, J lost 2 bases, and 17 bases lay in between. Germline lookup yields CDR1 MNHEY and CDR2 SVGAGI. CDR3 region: CASSSVSGRGNYGYTF. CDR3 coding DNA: TGTGCCAGCAGTTCGGTATCAGGGAGGGGAAACTATGGCTACACCTTC.

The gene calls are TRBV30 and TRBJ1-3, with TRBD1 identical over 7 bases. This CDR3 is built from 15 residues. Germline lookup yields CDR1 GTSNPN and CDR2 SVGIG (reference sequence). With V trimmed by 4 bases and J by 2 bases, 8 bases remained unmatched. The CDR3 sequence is CAWTTTGYPGNTIYF. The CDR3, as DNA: TGTGCCTGGACGACGACAGGGTACCCTGGAAACACCATATATTTT.

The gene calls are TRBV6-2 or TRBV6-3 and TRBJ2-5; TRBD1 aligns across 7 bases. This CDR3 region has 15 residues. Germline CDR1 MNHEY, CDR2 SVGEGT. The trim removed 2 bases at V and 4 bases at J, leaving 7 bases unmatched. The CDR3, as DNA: TGTGCCAGCAGTTACGGACAGGCCCTAGGAGAGACCCAGTACTTC. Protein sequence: CASSYGQALGETQYF.

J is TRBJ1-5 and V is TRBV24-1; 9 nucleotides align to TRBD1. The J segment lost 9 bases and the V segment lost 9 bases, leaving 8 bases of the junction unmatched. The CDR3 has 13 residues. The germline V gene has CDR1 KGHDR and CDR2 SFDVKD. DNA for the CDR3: TGTGCCACCGGACAGGGGCCTTCAAGGCCCCAGCATTTT. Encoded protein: CATGQGPSRPQHF.

This chain's CDR3 is CASSFTSGTGLGEKLFF. CDR3 nucleotide sequence: TGTGCCAGCAGCTTCACCTCCGGGACAGGGTTGGGAGAAAAACTGTTTTTT. The chain has TRBV5-6 and TRBJ1-4; 9 nucleotides agree with TRBD1. Trimming removed 2 bases from V and 8 bases from J; junction bases left unmatched: 13. CDR1 is SGHDT and CDR2 is YYEEEE in the germline V gene. CDR3 length: 17 residues.

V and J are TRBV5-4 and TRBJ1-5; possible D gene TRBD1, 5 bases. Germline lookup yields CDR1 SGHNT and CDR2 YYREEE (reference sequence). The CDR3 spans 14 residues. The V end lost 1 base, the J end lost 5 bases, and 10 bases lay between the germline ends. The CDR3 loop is CASSLQGSDQPQHF. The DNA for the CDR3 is TGTGCCAGCAGCTTGCAGGGTTCGGATCAGCCCCAGCATTTT.

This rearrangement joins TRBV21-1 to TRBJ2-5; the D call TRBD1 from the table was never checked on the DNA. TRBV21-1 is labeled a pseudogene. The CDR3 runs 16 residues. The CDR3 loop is CASSKVRGIGQETQYF. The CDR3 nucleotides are TGTGCCAGCAGCAAAGTAAGGGGAATAGGCCAAGAGACCCAGTACTTC.

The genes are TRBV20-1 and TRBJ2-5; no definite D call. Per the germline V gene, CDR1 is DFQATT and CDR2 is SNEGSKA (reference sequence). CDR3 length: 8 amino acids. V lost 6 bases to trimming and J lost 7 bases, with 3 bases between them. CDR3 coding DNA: TGCAGTGCCCGGACCCAGTACTTC. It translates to CSARTQYF.

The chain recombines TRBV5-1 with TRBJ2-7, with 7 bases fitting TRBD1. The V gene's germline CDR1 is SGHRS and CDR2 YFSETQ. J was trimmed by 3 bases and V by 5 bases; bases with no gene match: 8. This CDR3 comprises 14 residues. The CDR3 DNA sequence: TGCGCCAGCAGACCTACAGGGGCACTCTACGAGCAGTACTTC. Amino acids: CASRPTGALYEQYF.

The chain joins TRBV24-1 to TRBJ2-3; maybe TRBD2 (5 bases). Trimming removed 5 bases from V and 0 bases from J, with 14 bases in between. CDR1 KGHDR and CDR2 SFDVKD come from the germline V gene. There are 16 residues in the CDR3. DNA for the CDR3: TGTGCCACCAGTGCGAGAGCGGCCCTTAGCACAGATACGCAGTATTTT. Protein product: CATSARAALSTDTQYF.

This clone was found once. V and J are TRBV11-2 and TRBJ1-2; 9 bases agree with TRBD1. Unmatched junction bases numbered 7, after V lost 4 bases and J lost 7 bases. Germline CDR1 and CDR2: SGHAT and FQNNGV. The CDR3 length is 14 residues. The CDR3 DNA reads TGTGCCAGCAGCTCTACAGGGGGCGCGGGTGGCTACACCTTC. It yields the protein CASSSTGGAGGYTF.

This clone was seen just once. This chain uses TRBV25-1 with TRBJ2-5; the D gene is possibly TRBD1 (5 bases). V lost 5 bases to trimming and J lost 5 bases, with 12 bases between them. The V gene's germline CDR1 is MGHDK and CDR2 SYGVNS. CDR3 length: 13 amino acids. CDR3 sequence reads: CASSYQGWETQYF. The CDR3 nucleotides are TGTGCCAGCAGTTATCAGGGTTGGGAGACCCAGTACTTC.